This entry features one T cell receptor beta chain sequence. This sample is part of a study of control samples from healthy donors and cancer patients. Germline lookup yields CDR1 SGHTS and CDR2 YDEGEE. CDR3 length: 14 amino acids. V dropped 3 bases and J dropped 2 bases, with 11 bases sitting between them. Some clones are missing from TCRdb's copy, which holds only in-frame ones; the method was immunoSEQ multiplex PCR. The sample lists about 83,000 clones, around 91% seen once, with 15% to 20% in the top ten. The TCR originated in a man aged 45-65 years in good health. Sequencing was performed on blood. The chain employs TRBV5-8 and TRBJ1-2; tentatively, D is TRBD1 (5 bases). The CDR3 DNA follows: TGTGCCAGCAGCTCGGGACGGGGGAACTATGGCTACACCTTC. Protein product: CASSSGRGNYGYTF.